Listed here are 21 T cell receptor beta chains from one sample, sequenced in a study of blood T cell repertoires in COVID-19 (dated by TCRdb to 2020 to 2022). To prepare the library, the immunoSEQ multiplex PCR assay was applied. In TCRdb, the immuneACCESS table is reduced to in-frame sequences with V and J assigned. These tables do not hold every clone; where another copy was compared, an unresolved V gene accounts for under half, and the others remain unexplained. The sample table contains roughly 350,000 clones; only one count was recorded for roughly 90% of them. The ten biggest clones cover 3.5% to 4% of the sample. What was sequenced was peripheral blood. The receptors come from a woman aged 45-65 years with active or convalescent COVID-19.

Only one count was recorded for this clone. This chain uses TRBV6-5 with TRBJ1-2, with 12 nucleotides matching TRBD1. V shed 5 bases, J shed 10 bases, and the junction held 8 bases outside the gene matches. The CDR3 extends over 14 amino acids. CDR1 and CDR2 from the germline V gene are MNHEY and SVGAGI. CDR3 nucleotide sequence: TGTGCCAGCAGTCAAAGAGGGACAGGGGGCGACTACACCTTC. Encoded protein: CASSQRGTGGDYTF.

The rearrangement links TRBV9 to TRBJ1-1, with D hard to call. The CDR3 covers 17 residues. Germline CDR1 is SGDLS and CDR2 is YYNGEE. Trimming cost V 4 bases and J 0 bases, with 19 bases left between them. DNA for the CDR3: TGTGCCAGCAGCCCCGGTAAAAGCCCATATATGAACACTGAAGCTTTCTTT. As protein: CASSPGKSPYMNTEAFF. The entire variable domain, with the rest obtained from reference TRBV9 and TRBJ1-1, is as follows: DSGVTQTPKHLITATGQRVTLRCSPRSGDLSVYWYQQSLDQGLQFLIQYYNGEERAKGNILERFSAQQFPDLHSELNLSSLELGDSALYFCASSPGKSPYMNTEAFFGQGTRLTVV.

The chain carries TRBV11-2 and TRBJ2-5; 9 bases fit TRBD2. This CDR3 region has 16 residues. The trim removed 1 base at V and 4 bases at J, leaving 7 bases unmatched. Germline V lookup: CDR1 SGHAT, CDR2 FQNNGV. CDR3 sequence (DNA): TGTGCCAGCAGCTTAGGGGCTAGCGGGGCGGGAGAGACCCAGTACTTC. Translation gives CASSLGASGAGETQYF. The variable domain in full, with the rest retrieved from reference TRBV11-2 and TRBJ2-5, is EAGVAQSPRYKIIEKRQSVAFWCNPISGHATLYWYQQILGQGPKLLIQFQNNGVVDDSQLPKDRFSAERLKGVDSTLKIQPAKLEDSAVYLCASSLGASGAGETQYFGPGTRLLVL.

The V call is TRBV7-2, the J call TRBJ2-2; 7 bases line up with TRBD2. The CDR3 has 18 residues. Germline values: CDR1 SGHTA, CDR2 FQGNSA. J gave up 6 bases and V 4 bases, and 17 bases lay outside the gene matches. In DNA form, the CDR3 reads TGTGCCAGCAGCTCCGGTGGCCAGGGAGGGCCCGATGCCGGGGAGCTGTTTTTT. This gives the protein CASSSGGQGGPDAGELFF.

In this sample, this clone turned up once. The J gene is TRBJ1-1, the V gene TRBV30; 8 bases are a match to TRBD1. Germline V gene sequence: CDR1 GTSNPN, CDR2 SVGIG (reference sequence). The CDR3 loop spans 15 amino acids. Trimming removed 3 bases from V and 1 base from J; junction bases left unmatched: 7. CDR3 sequence (DNA): TGTGCCTGGAGGACCCCCGGGACAGGGAACACTGAAGCTTTCTTT. It yields the protein CAWRTPGTGNTEAFF. The variable domain in full, completed from reference TRBV30 and TRBJ1-1, reads SQTIHQWPATLVQPVGSPLSLECTVEGTSNPNLYWYRQAAGRGLQLLFYSVGIGQISSEVPQNLSASRPQDRQFILSSKKLLLSDSGFYLCAWRTPGTGNTEAFFGQGTRLTVV.

The chain links TRBV27 to TRBJ2-7; a weak D match, TRBD2 (5 bases). Per germline, CDR1 MNHEY and CDR2 SMNVEV (reference sequence). V gave up 6 bases and J gave up 3 bases, with 12 bases separating them. The CDR3 is made up of 13 amino acids. The chain's CDR3 is CASRPGNLYEQYF. As DNA, the CDR3 is TGTGCCAGCAGGCCGGGAAACCTCTACGAGCAGTACTTC.

The CDR3 nucleotides are TGTGCCACCAGCAGAGATAGGGGGGACAGGGTTGGAGCTTTCTTT. Protein product: CATSRDRGDRVGAFF. The rearrangement joins TRBV15 to TRBJ1-1, with 9 bases matching TRBD1. Germline CDR1 and CDR2: LNHNV and YYDKDF (reference sequence). V gave up 0 bases and J gave up 10 bases; unmatched junction bases: 9. The CDR3 extends over 15 amino acids.

The chain is built from TRBV7-3 and TRBJ1-1, with D unresolved. This CDR3 comprises 15 residues. Germline CDR1 reads SGHTA; CDR2 reads FQGTGA. The V end was cut by 0 bases, the J end by 5 bases, with 13 bases between. The CDR3 loop is CASSLTLGVATEAFF. In DNA, the CDR3 is TGTGCCAGCAGCTTAACGTTGGGTGTAGCAACTGAAGCTTTCTTT.

The rearrangement joins TRBV10-2 to TRBJ2-6; 7 positions agree with TRBD2. CDR1 is WSHSY and CDR2 is SAAADI in the germline V gene. The trim removed 7 bases at V and 0 bases at J, leaving 6 bases unmatched. The CDR3 is 16 residues long. The CDR3 sequence is CASTGGGRSGANVLTF. CDR3 sequence (DNA): TGCGCCAGCACGGGCGGGGGACGCTCTGGGGCCAACGTCCTGACTTTC.

The CDR3: CASSVGVSGRETQYF. The CDR3 DNA reads TGTGCCAGCAGCGTAGGGGTTAGCGGGAGGGAGACCCAGTACTTC. This chain connects TRBV9 to TRBJ2-5; 10 nucleotides line up with TRBD2. The CDR3 loop spans 15 amino acids. Germline CDR1 is SGDLS and CDR2 is YYNGEE. With 0 bases clipped from V and 5 bases from J, the junction kept 4 bases outside the gene matches.

This chain connects TRBV9 to TRBJ2-2; D is possibly TRBD1 (5 bases). The germline V gene has CDR1 SGDLS and CDR2 YYNGEE. The ends were cut back, 2 bases at V and 7 bases at J, with 9 bases in the middle. This CDR3 spans 13 amino acids. CDR3 loop: CASSVRVDGELFF. The DNA of the CDR3 is TGTGCCAGCAGCGTCAGGGTGGACGGGGAGCTGTTTTTT. Using reference TRBV9 and TRBJ2-2 for the parts outside the CDR3, the full variable domain is DSGVTQTPKHLITATGQRVTLRCSPRSGDLSVYWYQQSLDQGLQFLIQYYNGEERAKGNILERFSAQQFPDLHSELNLSSLELGDSALYFCASSVRVDGELFFGEGSRLTVL.

The chain carries TRBV13 and TRBJ2-5; 9 nucleotides line up with TRBD1. The V gene's germline CDR1 is PRHDT and CDR2 FYEKMQ (reference sequence). CDR3 size: 14 residues. The junction had 3 bases not matched to a gene; V was cut back by 4 bases and J by 3 bases. The chain's CDR3 is CASSYRQGEETQYF. The CDR3 DNA reads as TGTGCCAGCAGCTACCGACAGGGGGAAGAGACCCAGTACTTC.

The chain carries TRBV5-4 and TRBJ2-3; maybe TRBD1 (6 bases). This CDR3 has 14 residues. V was pared by 4 bases and J by 5 bases, with 14 bases between. Germline assignment: CDR1 SGHNT and CDR2 YYREEE (reference sequence). The CDR3 nucleotides are TGTGCCAGCAGCACCGGACAGTCCAAAGATACGCAGTATTTT. This codes for CASSTGQSKDTQYF.

The rearrangement uses TRBV18 and TRBJ2-1; TRBD1 matches 8 bases. V lost 3 bases, J lost 9 bases, and 10 bases stayed unmatched. Germline CDR1 is KGHSH and CDR2 is LQKENI. The CDR3 is 15 residues long. The CDR3 DNA sequence: TGTGCCAGCTCACCCTCTCCGGGACAGGCGATTGAGCAGTTCTTC. Translation gives CASSPSPGQAIEQFF.

The gene calls are TRBV5-1 and TRBJ1-1; D may be TRBD1 (6 bases). The CDR3 contains 17 residues. Per the germline V gene, CDR1 is SGHRS and CDR2 is YFSETQ. V lost 5 bases, J lost 0 bases, and 20 bases lay in between. The CDR3 DNA reads TGCGCCAGCAGATATCGACCGGGACAAATCATGAACACTGAAGCTTTCTTT. Protein: CASRYRPGQIMNTEAFF.

The rearrangement uses TRBV29-1 and TRBJ2-1; no clear D. V was cut by 7 bases and J by 5 bases, with 9 bases left in between. Germline values: CDR1 SQVTM, CDR2 ANQGSEA. The CDR3 length is 11 residues. CDR3 sequence (DNA): TGCAGCGGCCTACAGAACAATGAGCAGTTCTTC. It is translated as CSGLQNNEQFF.

This chain uses TRBV28 with TRBJ1-5; D unclear. V lost 8 bases to trimming and J lost 0 bases, with 11 bases between them. CDR3 length: 14 amino acids. Germline V gene data show CDR1 as MDHEN and CDR2 as SYDVKM. CDR3 region: CASSRTSSNQPQHF. The CDR3 coding sequence is TGTGCCAGCTCAAGAACTTCTAGCAATCAGCCCCAGCATTTT.

The rearrangement links TRBV18 to TRBJ2-7; tentatively, D is TRBD1 or TRBD2 (6 bases each). V was cut by 5 bases and J by 6 bases, with 17 bases left in between. CDR1 and CDR2 from the germline V gene are KGHSH and LQKENI. The CDR3 consists of 14 residues. CDR3 bases: TGTGCCAGCTCATCACAGGGCGGGGTTAGCGAGCAGTACTTC. Its translation: CASSSQGGVSEQYF.

V usage is TRBV5-5 and J usage is TRBJ2-6; 11 bases line up with TRBD1. Germline assignment: CDR1 SGHKS and CDR2 YYEKEE (reference sequence). Trimming removed 4 bases from V and 4 bases from J; junction bases left unmatched: 13. This CDR3 comprises 19 residues. In DNA, the CDR3 is TGTGCCAGCAGCCCCGGACAGGGGGCGCGAATCTCCGGGGCCAACGTCCTGACTTTC. Translated, it gives CASSPGQGARISGANVLTF.

V usage is TRBV24-1 and J usage is TRBJ1-2, with 9 bases lining up with TRBD1. After removal of 4 bases from V and 9 bases from J, the junction contained 5 bases not matched to a gene. Germline loops: CDR1 KGHDR, CDR2 SFDVKD. The CDR3 is made up of 13 amino acids. The CDR3 protein is CATSDPGQGSYTF. CDR3 in DNA: TGTGCCACCAGTGACCCCGGACAGGGGAGCTACACCTTC.

The J gene is TRBJ1-1, the V gene TRBV19; the D gene is possibly TRBD1 (6 bases). V was pared by 7 bases and J by 3 bases, with 36 bases between. This CDR3 spans 21 amino acids. The germline gives CDR1 LNHDA, CDR2 SQIVND (reference sequence). The DNA of the CDR3 is TGTGCCAGTACTAAATTTCCCCGGACAGTTCTTCCGTTGGGGCCCCACACTGAAGCTTTCTTT. Its translation is CASTKFPRTVLPLGPHTEAFF.